The T cell receptor beta chain under discussion was sequenced for a study of post-analysis software for immune sequencing data. Broader study findings: The five TRBV segments detected at higher frequency in patients than in controls included TRBV5-6, TRBV5-1 and TRBV20-1.

The TCR beta cDNA libraries carried unique molecular identifiers. TCRdb fed the PCR reads into MiXCR, producing one record per CDR3 protein. The table has 400,000 to 500,000 distinct CDR3 sequences, approximately 37% seen once. Concerning this clonotype itself: The antigen is unknown. At one end, the junction sequence differs from germline, possibly due to a read error.

The CDR3 totals 14 residues. Germline V gives CDR1 SEHNR, CDR2 FQNEAQ (reference sequence). The sequenced sample was blood. The receptor comes from a girl aged 2-9 years with multiple sclerosis. The chain has TRBV7-9 and TRBJ2-1; D remains unclear. DNA of the CDR3: TGTGCCAGCAGCCCCCGTGTCTCCTACAATGGGCAGTTCTTC. Its protein is CASSPRVSYNGQFF. Together with reference TRBV7-9 and TRBJ2-1, the CDR3 gives the full variable domain: DTGVSQNPRHKITKRGQNVTFRCDPISEHNRLYWYRQTLGQGPEFLTYFQNEAQLEKSRLLSDRFSAERPKGSFSTLEIQRTEQGDSAMYLCASSPRVSYNGQFFGPGTRLTVL.